Following are 30 T cell receptor beta chains from one sample sequenced in a study of blood T cell repertoires in COVID-19. Data came from immunoSEQ multiplex PCR; TCRdb stores just in-frame clones and leaves some out. The sample consists of over 100,000 clones, about 87% of them appearing once. Sequencing input: peripheral blood. Every receptor here comes from a woman aged 50 to 60 with acute or convalescent COVID-19.

The chain recombines TRBV7-9 with TRBJ2-2; 7 positions agree with TRBD2. V gave up 4 bases and J gave up 7 bases; unmatched junction bases: 6. Germline CDR1 is SEHNR and CDR2 is FQNEAQ (reference sequence). The CDR3 totals 14 residues. The CDR3 nucleotides read TGTGCCAGCAGCTGGCCGGGGGGAAGCGGGGAGCTGTTTTTT. Amino acids: CASSWPGGSGELFF.

The chain carries TRBV2 and TRBJ1-1, with 8 nucleotides matching TRBD1. J lost 4 bases, V lost 4 bases, and 2 bases had no gene match. The CDR3 totals 13 residues. The germline V gene encodes CDR1 SNHLY and CDR2 FYNNEI. CDR3 DNA sequence: TGTGCCAGCAGTGCAACAGGGGGCACTGAAGCTTTCTTT. This encodes CASSATGGTEAFF.

V is TRBV3-1 (or the pseudogene TRBV3-2) and J is TRBJ2-2; possible D gene TRBD2, 5 bases. V dropped 0 bases and J dropped 12 bases, with 8 bases sitting between them. CDR1 and CDR2 (germline): LGHDT, YNNKEL (reference sequence). The CDR3 spans 12 residues. The CDR3 nucleotides are TGTGCCAGCAGCCAAGACAGAGGGAAGCTGTTTTTT. As protein: CASSQDRGKLFF.

CDR3 sequence: CASSSTIGQGVNGYTF. CDR3 sequence (DNA): TGCGCCAGCAGCTCGACCATCGGACAGGGCGTCAATGGCTACACCTTC. The genes are TRBV5-1 and TRBJ1-2, with 8 bases matching TRBD1. Germline CDR1 and CDR2: SGHRS and YFSETQ. V lost 3 bases, J lost 6 bases, and 13 bases stayed unmatched. There are 16 residues in the CDR3. Together with reference TRBV5-1 and TRBJ1-2, the CDR3 gives the full variable domain: KAGVTQTPRYLIKTRGQQVTLSCSPISGHRSVSWYQQTPGQGLQFLFEYFSETQRNKGNFPGRFSGRQFSNSRSEMNVSTLELGDSALYLCASSSTIGQGVNGYTFGSGTRLTVV.

V usage is TRBV28 and J usage is TRBJ1-1; the D gene is possibly TRBD1 (5 bases). Germline CDR1 is MDHEN and CDR2 is SYDVKM. Trimming took 4 bases from V and 1 from J, leaving 19 bases between them. The CDR3 has 17 amino acids. The CDR3 sequence is CASSSQSYRTTNTEAFF. CDR3 coding DNA: TGTGCCAGCAGTTCCCAATCGTACAGGACAACGAACACTGAAGCTTTCTTT.

The table lists this clone with a few counts. This chain joins TRBV5-1 and TRBJ1-2, with TRBD1 matching over 8 bases. The CDR3 loop spans 13 amino acids. Germline lookup yields CDR1 SGHRS and CDR2 YFSETQ. V lost 1 base to trimming and J lost 8 bases; unmatched junction nucleotides: 4. As DNA, the CDR3 is TGCGCCAGCAGCTTGCAGGGGGCAGAGGGCTACACCTTC. Protein: CASSLQGAEGYTF.

This clone showed up just once. This rearrangement joins TRBV19 to TRBJ1-5, with D tentatively TRBD1 (6 bases). V dropped 5 bases and J dropped 3 bases, with 17 bases sitting between them. The CDR3 contains 16 residues. Germline-derived CDR1 and CDR2 are LNHDA and SQIVND (reference sequence). The CDR3 protein is CASSPGPVGANQPQHF. CDR3 nucleotide sequence: TGTGCCAGTAGTCCCGGGCCCGTGGGGGCCAATCAGCCCCAGCATTTT.

This clone was seen a handful of times. This chain joins TRBV5-1 and TRBJ2-6; 9 positions match TRBD1. Germline V gene data show CDR1 as SGHRS and CDR2 as YFSETQ. Trimming removed 6 bases from V and 1 base from J; junction bases left unmatched: 5. The CDR3 covers 16 residues. This CDR3 is CASTRQGGSGANVLTF. The CDR3 DNA is TGCGCCAGCACCCGACAGGGGGGGTCTGGGGCCAACGTCCTGACTTTC.

The chain has TRBV19 and TRBJ1-5; 7 bases are a match to TRBD1. V shed 5 bases and J 7 bases; nucleotides not matched to a gene: 5. Germline CDR1 LNHDA, CDR2 SQIVND (reference sequence). This CDR3 comprises 13 residues. The CDR3 here is CASSQGERQPQHF. DNA for the CDR3: TGTGCCAGTAGTCAGGGGGAGCGGCAGCCCCAGCATTTT. Combining the CDR3 with reference TRBV19 and TRBJ1-5 gives the whole variable domain DGGITQSPKYLFRKEGQNVTLSCEQNLNHDAMYWYRQDPGQGLRLIYYSQIVNDFQKGDIAEGYSVSREKKESFPLTVTSAQKNPTAFYLCASSQGERQPQHFGDGTRLSIL.

This clone was seen just once. The rearrangement links TRBV29-1 to TRBJ1-1, with D perhaps TRBD1 (6 bases). The V end lost 6 bases, the J end lost 7 bases, and 9 bases lay between the germline ends. This CDR3 has 10 amino acids. Germline V lookup: CDR1 SQVTM, CDR2 ANQGSEA. The CDR3 bases are TGCAGCGTCACAGGGCTTGAAGCTTTCTTT. Translating gives CSVTGLEAFF. Full variable domain (rest looked up from reference TRBV29-1 and TRBJ1-1): SAVISQKPSRDICQRGTSLTIQCQVDSQVTMMFWYRQQPGQSLTLIATANQGSEATYESGFVIDKFPISRPNLTFSTLTVSNMSPEDSSIYLCSVTGLEAFFGQGTRLTVV.

This clone has just a few counts. The chain links TRBV4-2 to TRBJ1-1; 7 bases match TRBD1. This CDR3 is 14 amino acids long. J gave up 1 base and V 4 bases, and 3 bases lay outside the gene matches. CDR1 LGHNA and CDR2 YNFKEQ come from the germline V gene. CDR3 nucleotides: TGTGCCAGCAGCCCACAGGGGAGGAACACTGAAGCTTTCTTT. Its protein product is CASSPQGRNTEAFF.

This clone showed up just a few times. V usage is TRBV7-8 and J usage is TRBJ2-1; 7 bases match TRBD2. This CDR3 has 14 amino acids. Germline values: CDR1 SGHVS, CDR2 FQNEAQ. The V segment lost 2 bases and the J segment 5 bases; nucleotides outside the gene matches: 3. CDR3 sequence: CASSLSGMNNEQFF. Written as DNA, the CDR3 is TGTGCCAGCAGCTTAAGCGGGATGAACAATGAGCAGTTCTTC.

This rearrangement joins TRBV18 to TRBJ2-3; 7 bases align to TRBD2. The CDR3 length is 15 residues. Per the germline V gene, CDR1 is KGHSH and CDR2 is LQKENI. With V trimmed by 2 bases and J by 5 bases, 7 bases remained unmatched. CDR3 sequence: CASSPGGGIRDTQYF. The CDR3 DNA sequence: TGTGCCAGCTCACCAGGCGGGGGAATCAGAGATACGCAGTATTTT.

The chain uses TRBV19 and TRBJ1-5; TRBD1 matches 8 bases. CDR1 and CDR2 from the germline V gene are LNHDA and SQIVND (reference sequence). V lost 7 bases to trimming and J lost 1 base; unmatched junction nucleotides: 12. The CDR3 runs to 17 residues. The CDR3 spells CASIAGGSPRSNQPQHF. CDR3 DNA: TGTGCCAGTATCGCAGGGGGCTCCCCGCGGAGCAATCAGCCCCAGCATTTT.

This clone has a handful of counts. The V call is TRBV10-3, the J call TRBJ1-1; D might be TRBD1 (6 bases). Germline-derived CDR1 and CDR2 are ENHRY and SYGVKD. This CDR3 has 12 amino acids. Trimming removed 8 bases from V and 0 bases from J, with 7 bases in between. The CDR3 bases are TGTGCCATCGGACAGATGAACACTGAAGCTTTCTTT. This encodes CAIGQMNTEAFF.

The chain employs TRBV14 and TRBJ2-7; the D gene is possibly TRBD1 (5 bases). The CDR3 runs 13 residues. The germline V and J ends were trimmed by 3 bases and 9 bases, with 15 bases remaining between them. The germline CDR1 and CDR2 sequences are SGHDN and FVKESK. CDR3 nucleotides: TGTGCCAGCAGCCATCTTACCCCGACAGCGCAGTACTTC. Translating gives CASSHLTPTAQYF.

In nucleotides, the CDR3 is TGTGCCAGCAGCCAAGGGGCAGTGAACACTGAAGCTTTCTTT. Translating gives CASSQGAVNTEAFF. The chain combines TRBV14 with TRBJ1-1; unclear D gene. Trimming stripped 1 base from V and 0 bases from J, with 6 bases between. Germline values: CDR1 SGHDN, CDR2 FVKESK. This CDR3 is 14 amino acids long.

The chain joins TRBV3-1 (or the pseudogene TRBV3-2) to TRBJ1-3, with 8 nucleotides matching TRBD1. Germline CDR1 reads LGHDT; CDR2 reads YNNKEL (reference sequence). J gave up 0 bases and V 0 bases, and 19 bases lay outside the gene matches. The CDR3 is 22 amino acids. CDR3: CASSQELTLTLGQADSGNTIYF. The CDR3 DNA sequence: TGTGCCAGCAGCCAAGAATTAACGTTGACCCTGGGACAGGCCGACTCTGGAAACACCATATATTTT.

This chain uses TRBV7-9 with TRBJ2-3; no clear D. Per germline, CDR1 SEHNR and CDR2 FQNEAQ (reference sequence). The CDR3 sequence is 13 residues long. The V end lost 1 base, the J end lost 4 bases, and 6 bases lay between the germline ends. The CDR3 reads CASSLGTADTQYF. CDR3 in DNA: TGTGCCAGCAGCTTAGGAACAGCAGATACGCAGTATTTT.

V and J are TRBV5-1 and TRBJ2-6; 8 bases match TRBD1. Germline CDR1 and CDR2: SGHRS and YFSETQ. The J segment lost 0 bases and the V segment lost 4 bases, leaving 9 bases of the junction unmatched. The CDR3 has 18 residues. The CDR3 is CASSHTGGLSSGANVLTF. The CDR3 DNA reads as TGCGCCAGCAGCCATACAGGGGGACTGAGCTCTGGGGCCAACGTCCTGACTTTC.

The V and J genes are TRBV15 and TRBJ2-2; 8 bases line up with TRBD1. The CDR3 has 16 residues. Trimming removed 0 bases from V and 4 bases from J; junction bases left unmatched: 4. Germline V gene sequence: CDR1 LNHNV, CDR2 YYDKDF (reference sequence). The CDR3 coding sequence is TGTGCCACCAGCAGAGATTCGACAGGGGCCACCGGGGAGCTGTTTTTT. Translating gives CATSRDSTGATGELFF. Full variable domain (missing parts from reference TRBV15 and TRBJ2-2): DAMVIQNPRYQVTQFGKPVTLSCSQTLNHNVMYWYQQKSSQAPKLLFHYYDKDFNNEADTPDNFQSRRPNTSFCFLDIRSPGLGDTAMYLCATSRDSTGATGELFFGEGSRLTVL.

V and J are TRBV19 and TRBJ1-2; D uncertain. This CDR3 has 13 amino acids. The germline CDR1 and CDR2 sequences are LNHDA and SQIVND (reference sequence). Trimming removed 8 bases at V and 4 bases at J, with 14 bases between. The CDR3 nucleotides are TGTGCCAGTGGCCGCAGTGGGAGCTATGGCTACACCTTC. Translating gives CASGRSGSYGYTF. Complete variable domain (other parts from reference TRBV19 and TRBJ1-2): DGGITQSPKYLFRKEGQNVTLSCEQNLNHDAMYWYRQDPGQGLRLIYYSQIVNDFQKGDIAEGYSVSREKKESFPLTVTSAQKNPTAFYLCASGRSGSYGYTFGSGTRLTVV.

In its sample, this clone was seen once. The chain recombines TRBV11-2 with TRBJ1-1; D not resolved. Deletions cut 6 bases from V and 1 base from J, with 9 bases between. CDR1 and CDR2 from the germline V gene are SGHAT and FQNNGV. CDR3 length: 13 amino acids. This CDR3 reads CASSRGPNTEAFF. CDR3 bases: TGTGCCAGCAGTCGTGGGCCGAACACTGAAGCTTTCTTT.

The V call is TRBV5-8, the J call TRBJ1-1; D is uncertain. Germline V gives CDR1 SGHTS, CDR2 YDEGEE. The CDR3 consists of 14 residues. V lost 4 bases, J lost 2 bases, and 12 bases lay in between. The CDR3 here is CASSLSSLNTEAFF. The CDR3 coding sequence is TGTGCCAGCAGCCTCTCCTCCCTTAACACTGAAGCTTTCTTT.

The chain couples TRBV7-3 to TRBJ2-3, with 10 bases lining up with TRBD2. V lost 1 base and J lost 2; bases outside the gene matches: 6. Germline values: CDR1 SGHTA, CDR2 FQGTGA. The CDR3 is 17 amino acids. CDR3 region: CASSLNPSGGSTDTQYF. As DNA, the CDR3 is TGTGCCAGCAGCTTAAACCCTAGCGGGGGTTCCACAGATACGCAGTATTTT.

The rearrangement joins TRBV7-9 to TRBJ1-2; possible D gene TRBD1, 6 bases. The CDR3 has 13 amino acids. Germline lookup yields CDR1 SEHNR and CDR2 FQNEAQ (reference sequence). V lost 7 bases, J lost 4 bases, and 13 bases lay in between. The CDR3 spells CASIAGDGYGYTF. The CDR3 DNA reads TGTGCCAGCATCGCAGGGGATGGCTATGGCTACACCTTC.

The rearrangement links TRBV7-2 to TRBJ1-4, with D unclear. This CDR3 region has 15 residues. Germline CDR1 SGHTA, CDR2 FQGNSA. The V and J ends lost 2 bases and 5 bases respectively, with 12 bases between them. The CDR3 nucleotides read TGTGCCAGCAGCTTATTAGCGGGGTCGAATGAAAAACTGTTTTTT. Its protein is CASSLLAGSNEKLFF.

The sample holds a few counts of this clone. CDR3 nucleotides: TGCAGCGCCCAGAGGGGGGGCCGCGCAGATACGCAGTATTTT. It translates to CSAQRGGRADTQYF. The V gene is TRBV29-1, the J gene TRBJ2-3; maybe TRBD2 (7 bases). Germline V gene lookup returns CDR1 SQVTM and CDR2 ANQGSEA. There are 14 residues in the CDR3. The V end lost 7 bases, the J end lost 4 bases, and 18 bases lay between the germline ends.

This sequence joins TRBV12-3 or TRBV12-4 and TRBJ1-5; D ambiguous. The V end was cut by 5 bases, the J end by 9 bases, with 11 bases between. This CDR3 region has 12 residues. The CDR3 sequence is CASSGGLGPQHF. DNA for the CDR3: TGTGCCAGCAGTGGCGGTTTAGGGCCCCAGCATTTT.

The chain links TRBV10-3 to TRBJ1-5; 9 bases agree with TRBD1. This CDR3 comprises 14 residues. Germline values: CDR1 ENHRY, CDR2 SYGVKD. V lost 11 bases to trimming and J lost 2 bases; unmatched junction nucleotides: 7. CDR3 sequence (DNA): TGTGCCGCACAGGGGGCGCAAGGCAATCAGCCCCAGCATTTT. As protein: CAAQGAQGNQPQHF.